This T cell receptor (beta chain) was found in a study of response to subunit inactivated influenza vaccine. Study results and limitations: Authors suggested few new T cells are recruited by each seasonal influenza vaccination.

This CDR3 spans 13 amino acids. Trimming cost V 5 bases and J 5 bases, with 11 bases left between them. Looked up from germline, CDR1 is SGHTA and CDR2 is FQGNSA. To note about this clonotype: What it binds is unknown.

MiXCR, run by TCRdb on the RT-PCR reads, gives a single entry per CDR3 protein. The sample includes roughly 630,000 distinct CDR3 sequences, around 15% of them seen just once. This clonotype originated in a man in his forties or fifties who received an inactivated influenza vaccine. The source was PBMCs from blood, collected 14 days before vaccination. The chain employs TRBV7-2 and TRBJ2-3; D gene ambiguous. The CDR3 region is CASSQTPGDTQYF. CDR3 in DNA: TGTGCCAGCAGCCAAACGCCCGGAGATACGCAGTATTTT.